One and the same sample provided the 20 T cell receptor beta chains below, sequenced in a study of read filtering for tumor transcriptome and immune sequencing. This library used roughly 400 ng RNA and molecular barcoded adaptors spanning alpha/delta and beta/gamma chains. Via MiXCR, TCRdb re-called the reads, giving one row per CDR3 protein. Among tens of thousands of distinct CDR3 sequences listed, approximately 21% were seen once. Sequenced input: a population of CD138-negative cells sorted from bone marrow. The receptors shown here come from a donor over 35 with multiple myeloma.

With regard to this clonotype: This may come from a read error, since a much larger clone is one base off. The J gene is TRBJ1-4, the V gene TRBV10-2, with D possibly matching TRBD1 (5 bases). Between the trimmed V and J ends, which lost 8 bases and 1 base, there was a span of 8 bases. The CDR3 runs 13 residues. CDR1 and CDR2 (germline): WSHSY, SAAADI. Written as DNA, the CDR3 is TGCGCCAGCGGGGGTCTAACTAATGAAAAACTGTTTTTT. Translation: CASGGLTNEKLFF.

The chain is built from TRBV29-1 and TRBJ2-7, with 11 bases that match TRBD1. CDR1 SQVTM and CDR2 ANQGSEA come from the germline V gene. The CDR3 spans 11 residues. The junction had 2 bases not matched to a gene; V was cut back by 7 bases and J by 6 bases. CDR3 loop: CSGGTGGEQYF. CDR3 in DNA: TGCAGCGGGGGGACAGGGGGCGAGCAGTACTTC.

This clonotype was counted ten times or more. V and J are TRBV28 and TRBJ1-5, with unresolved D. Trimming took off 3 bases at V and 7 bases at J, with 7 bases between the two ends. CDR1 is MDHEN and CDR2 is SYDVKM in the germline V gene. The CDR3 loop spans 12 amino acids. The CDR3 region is CASSLLAQPQHF. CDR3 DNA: TGTGCCAGCAGTTTGTTGGCCCAGCCCCAGCATTTT.

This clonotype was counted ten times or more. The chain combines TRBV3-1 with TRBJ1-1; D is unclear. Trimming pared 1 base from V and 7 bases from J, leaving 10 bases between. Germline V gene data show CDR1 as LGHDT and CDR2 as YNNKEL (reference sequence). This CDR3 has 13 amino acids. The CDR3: CASSQVSGVEAFF. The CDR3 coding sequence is TGTGCCAGCAGCCAAGTTTCCGGGGTTGAAGCTTTCTTT.

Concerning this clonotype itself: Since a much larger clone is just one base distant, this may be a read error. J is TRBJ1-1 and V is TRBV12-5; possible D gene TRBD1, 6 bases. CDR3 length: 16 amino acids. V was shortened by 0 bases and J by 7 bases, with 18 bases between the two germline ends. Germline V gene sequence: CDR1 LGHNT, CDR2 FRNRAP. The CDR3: CASGLVQGGTFGEAFF. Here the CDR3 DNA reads TGTGCTAGTGGTTTGGTACAGGGCGGGACATTTGGTGAAGCTTTCTTT.

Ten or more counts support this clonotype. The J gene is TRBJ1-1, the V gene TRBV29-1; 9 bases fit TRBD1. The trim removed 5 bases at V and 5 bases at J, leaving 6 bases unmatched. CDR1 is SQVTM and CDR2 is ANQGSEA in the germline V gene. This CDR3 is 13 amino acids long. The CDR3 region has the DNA TGCAGCGTTTACGGACAGGGGCGTACTGAAGCTTTCTTT. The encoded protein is CSVYGQGRTEAFF.

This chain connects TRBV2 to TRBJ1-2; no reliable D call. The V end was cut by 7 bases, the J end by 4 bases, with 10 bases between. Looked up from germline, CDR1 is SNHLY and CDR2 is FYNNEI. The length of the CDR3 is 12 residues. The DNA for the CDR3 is TGTGCCAGCACTGACGGTGGCTATGGCTACACCTTC. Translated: CASTDGGYGYTF.

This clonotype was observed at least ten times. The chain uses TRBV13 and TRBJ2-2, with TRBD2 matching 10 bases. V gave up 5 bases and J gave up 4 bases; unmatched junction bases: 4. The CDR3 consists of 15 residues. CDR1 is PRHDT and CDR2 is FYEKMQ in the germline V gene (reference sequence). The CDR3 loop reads CASSKRLAGTGELFF. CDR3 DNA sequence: TGTGCCAGCAGCAAACGACTAGCGGGCACCGGGGAGCTGTTTTTT.

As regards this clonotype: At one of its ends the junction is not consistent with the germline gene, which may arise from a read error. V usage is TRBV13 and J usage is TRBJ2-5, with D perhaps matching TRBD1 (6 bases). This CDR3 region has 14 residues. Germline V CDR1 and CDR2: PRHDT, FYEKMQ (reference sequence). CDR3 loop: CACSLYRDQETQYF. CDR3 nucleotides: TGTGCCTGCAGCTTATACAGGGATCAAGAGACCCAGTACTTC.

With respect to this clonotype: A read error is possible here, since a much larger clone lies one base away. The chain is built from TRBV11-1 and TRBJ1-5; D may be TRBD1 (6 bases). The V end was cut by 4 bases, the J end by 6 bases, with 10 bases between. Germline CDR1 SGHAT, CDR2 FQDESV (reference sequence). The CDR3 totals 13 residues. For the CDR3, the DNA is TGTGCCAGCAGCTGGGTACAGGGTCAGCCCCAGCATTTT. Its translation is CASSWVQGQPQHF.

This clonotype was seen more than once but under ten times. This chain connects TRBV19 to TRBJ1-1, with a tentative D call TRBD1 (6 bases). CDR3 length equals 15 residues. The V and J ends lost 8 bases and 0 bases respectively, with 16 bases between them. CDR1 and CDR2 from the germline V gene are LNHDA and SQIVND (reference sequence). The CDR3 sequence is CASSRTADLNTEAFF. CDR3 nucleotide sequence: TGTGCCAGTTCCCGGACAGCGGACCTGAACACTGAAGCTTTCTTT.

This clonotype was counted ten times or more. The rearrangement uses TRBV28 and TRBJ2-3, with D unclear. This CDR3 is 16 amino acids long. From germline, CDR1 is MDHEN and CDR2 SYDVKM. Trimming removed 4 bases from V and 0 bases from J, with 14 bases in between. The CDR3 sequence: CASSSLEQKSTDTQYF. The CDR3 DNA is TGTGCCAGCAGTTCCTTAGAACAGAAAAGCACAGATACGCAGTATTTT.

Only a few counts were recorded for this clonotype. The CDR3 loop reads CASNDRGGDQPQHF. Here the CDR3 DNA reads TGTGCCAGCAATGACAGGGGTGGCGATCAGCCCCAGCATTTT. The chain links TRBV6-1 to TRBJ1-5; 8 bases are shared with TRBD1. V was pared by 7 bases and J by 5 bases, with 7 bases of the junction left unmatched. The CDR3 spans 14 residues. CDR1 and CDR2 from the germline V gene are MNHNS and SASEGT.

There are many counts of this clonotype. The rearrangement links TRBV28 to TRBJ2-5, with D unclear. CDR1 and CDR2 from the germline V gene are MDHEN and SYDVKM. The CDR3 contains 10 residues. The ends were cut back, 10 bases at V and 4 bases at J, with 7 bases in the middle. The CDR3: CATLLETQYF. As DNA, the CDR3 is TGTGCCACCTTACTAGAGACCCAGTACTTC.

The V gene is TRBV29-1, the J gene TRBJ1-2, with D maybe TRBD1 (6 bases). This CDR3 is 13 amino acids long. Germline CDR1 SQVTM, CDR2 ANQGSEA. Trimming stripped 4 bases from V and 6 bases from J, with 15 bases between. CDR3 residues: CSVGLGPGDGYTF. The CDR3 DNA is TGCAGCGTTGGATTAGGTCCAGGGGATGGCTACACCTTC.

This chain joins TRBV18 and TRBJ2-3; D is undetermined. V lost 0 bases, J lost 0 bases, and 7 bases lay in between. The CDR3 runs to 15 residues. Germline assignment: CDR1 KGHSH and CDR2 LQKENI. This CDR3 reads CASSPPTMSTDTQYF. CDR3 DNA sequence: TGTGCCAGCTCACCACCGACAATGAGCACAGATACGCAGTATTTT.

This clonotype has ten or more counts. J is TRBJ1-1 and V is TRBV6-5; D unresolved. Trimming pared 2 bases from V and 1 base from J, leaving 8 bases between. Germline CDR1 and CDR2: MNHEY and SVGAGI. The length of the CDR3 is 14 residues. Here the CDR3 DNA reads TGTGCCAGCAGTTACGTCGGCGGGAACACTGAAGCTTTCTTT. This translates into CASSYVGGNTEAFF.

The CDR3 reads CSVASGGIQETQYF. The CDR3 nucleotides read TGCAGCGTTGCTAGCGGGGGGATTCAAGAGACCCAGTACTTC. V gene TRBV29-1 combines with J gene TRBJ2-5; 11 bases align to TRBD2. V gave up 4 bases and J gave up 2 bases; unmatched junction bases: 3. This CDR3 has 14 residues. Per germline, CDR1 SQVTM and CDR2 ANQGSEA.

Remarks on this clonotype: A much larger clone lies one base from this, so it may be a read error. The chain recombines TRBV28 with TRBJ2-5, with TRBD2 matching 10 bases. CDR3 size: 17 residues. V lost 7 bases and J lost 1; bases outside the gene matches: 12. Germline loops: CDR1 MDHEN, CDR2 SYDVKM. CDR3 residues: CASTQSQLAGVQETQYF. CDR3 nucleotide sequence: TGTGCCAGCACTCAATCACAGCTAGCGGGGGTCCAAGAGACCCAGTACTTC.

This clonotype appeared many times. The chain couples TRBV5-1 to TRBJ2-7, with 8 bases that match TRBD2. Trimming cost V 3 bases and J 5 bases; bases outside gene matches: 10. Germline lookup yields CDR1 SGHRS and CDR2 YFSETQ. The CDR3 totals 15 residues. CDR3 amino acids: CASSSLGLGGHEQYF. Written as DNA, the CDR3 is TGCGCCAGCAGCTCCCTGGGACTAGGAGGCCACGAGCAGTACTTC. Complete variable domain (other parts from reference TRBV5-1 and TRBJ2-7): KAGVTQTPRYLIKTRGQQVTLSCSPISGHRSVSWYQQTPGQGLQFLFEYFSETQRNKGNFPGRFSGRQFSNSRSEMNVSTLELGDSALYLCASSSLGLGGHEQYFGPGTRLTVT.